This T cell receptor (beta chain) was sequenced in a study of T cells in localized non-small cell lung cancer (dated by TCRdb to about 2020). Study-wide context: T cell repertoires of some 240 early-stage NSCLC patients were analyzed, with tumors being compared against uninvolved tumor-adjacent lungs. A mean age of 66.3 years was recorded for the NSCLC patients, of whom 120 to 150 were male and 95 to 110 were female. The cohort comprised 236 treatment-naïve NSCLC patients with resected, localized lung tumors.

Of note for this clone: The specificity of this receptor is unknown. Base-call qualities are not available, and no considerably larger clone is one nucleotide away.

At diagnosis, tumor, uninvolved tumor-adjacent lung and peripheral blood were collected and then preserved as a mix of FFPE and fresh-frozen material. For TCR repertoire profiling, blood samples were analyzed as peripheral blood mononuclear cells. The immunoSEQ Assay was used to sequence TCR beta CDR3 regions from DNA. Regarding the original processing steps: T cell density was computed as TCR beta template counts normalized to usable DNA estimated by amplifying housekeeping genes. Richness was estimated using the preseqR package, with extrapolation to 400,000 templates for PBMC samples and to 120,000 templates for tissue samples. Clonality was defined as one minus Pielou's evenness. Tissue-enriched TCRs were identified by differential abundance testing using productive amino-acid clonotypes, minimum total count 5 and alpha 0.1. Repertoire overlap between compartments was quantified with the Jaccard Index and Morisita Overlap Index. GLIPH grouped TCR beta CDR3s together with public tetramer-defined viral CDR3s, and a viral motif had to include at least three viral sequences and also show V-gene enrichment. The clones in this table, taken by TCRdb from immuneACCESS, are in-frame only. Not every clone is retained; where verified, under half of the shortfall comes from an unresolved V gene, and the cause of the rest is unknown. That table is the source of V, J and clone size, and D and trimming were worked out from the DNA. In this sample the table shows around 34,000 clones, around 93% of which occur a single time. Jointly, the top ten make up roughly 7.7% of the sample.

Beyond this particular receptor, the publication reports: Multi-region tumor sequencing was not performed, so intratumor heterogeneity could not be excluded. The highest T cell clonality was observed in uninvolved tumor-adjacent lung, where clonality exceeded that of tumor, suggesting that antigenic responses were more focused in uninvolved tumor-adjacent lung. Longer overall survival was associated with higher T cell density in blood, whereas shorter survival was associated with higher clonality in adjacent lung. Since the design was exploratory, TCR variables were selected using unadjusted p-values with no false-discovery rate correction. Of the top 100 tumor clones, a median of 57 were detected in paired uninvolved adjacent lung; around 27 were also among that lung's top 100.

Spanning cysteine to phenylalanine, the CDR3 consists of 14 amino acids. The DNA shown is the 42-base CDR3, in frame from base 1. The germline V gene (reference sequence) supplies CDR1 MNHEY and CDR2 SMNVEV. Relative to germline, V is 6 bases shorter and J is 3 bases shorter, with 15 bases between their ends. The sequence is built from TRBV27 and TRBJ2-7; the D gene is not confidently resolved. The sample was peripheral blood, taken before any cancer treatment. The sequence was obtained from a female donor older than 55 with stage I lung adenocarcinoma. CDR3 region: CASSRTGTSYEQYF. The DNA sequence is as follows: TGTGCCAGCAGCCGAACGGGCACGAGCTACGAGCAGTACTTC.